A selection of T cell receptor beta chains follows, all from one sample in a study of cytomegalovirus exposure and HLA in healthy donors. Measured with immunoSEQ multiplex PCR; TCRdb has only the in-frame clones, and not every one. The table shows about 200,000 clones, with approximately 80% occurring only once. Input material: PBMCs. The receptors derive from a girl under 18 in good health and CMV-seronegative. The CDR3 runs from the conserved cysteine through the conserved F or W. The D gene is left open where the match is weak. Clone sizes are given selectively: once, few, many, or a class where the clone is expanded.

j_call: TRBJ2-1; d_call: NA; v_call: TRBV28; clone_size: NA; cdr3_aa: CASSSLAAGNEQFF; cdr3_nt: TGTGCCAGCAGTTCCCTAGCCGCGGGGAATGAGCAGTTCTTC
j_call: TRBJ1-2; d_call: TRBD1; v_call: TRBV28; clone_size: NA; cdr3_aa: CASRGDRNYGYTF; cdr3_nt: TGTGCCAGCAGGGGGGACAGGAACTATGGCTACACCTTC
j_call: TRBJ1-5; d_call: TRBD1; v_call: TRBV4-2; clone_size: NA; cdr3_aa: CASSQDRGIQPQHF; cdr3_nt: TGTGCCAGCAGCCAAGACAGGGGGATTCAGCCCCAGCATTTT
j_call: TRBJ1-2; d_call: NA; v_call: TRBV29-1; clone_size: NA; cdr3_aa: CSVEDPVTETGGYTF; cdr3_nt: TGCAGCGTTGAAGATCCCGTTACAGAGACAGGCGGCTACACCTTC
j_call: TRBJ2-2; d_call: NA; v_call: TRBV5-1; clone_size: NA; cdr3_aa: CASSSQSGSNTGELFF; cdr3_nt: TGCGCCAGCAGCTCACAGAGCGGATCTAACACCGGGGAGCTGTTTTTT
j_call: TRBJ2-1; d_call: NA; v_call: TRBV6-1; clone_size: few; cdr3_aa: CASREAYQPGNEQFF; cdr3_nt: TGTGCCAGCAGAGAAGCGTATCAACCCGGCAATGAGCAGTTCTTC
j_call: TRBJ2-1; d_call: TRBD2; v_call: TRBV18; clone_size: NA; cdr3_aa: CASSPLRGRDEQFF; cdr3_nt: TGTGCCAGCTCACCCCTACGGGGGAGGGATGAGCAGTTCTTC
j_call: TRBJ1-5; d_call: TRBD1; v_call: TRBV29-1; clone_size: few; cdr3_aa: CSVGGTDPNQPQHF; cdr3_nt: TGCAGCGTTGGGGGGACAGACCCTAATCAGCCCCAGCATTTT
j_call: TRBJ1-4; d_call: NA; v_call: TRBV2; clone_size: NA; cdr3_aa: CASTASQGQGYQKLFF; cdr3_nt: TGTGCCAGCACTGCCTCCCAGGGTCAGGGATATCAAAAACTGTTTTTT
j_call: TRBJ2-1; d_call: TRBD2; v_call: TRBV11-2; clone_size: NA; cdr3_aa: CASSLGLAGNINEQFF; cdr3_nt: TGTGCCAGCAGCTTGGGACTAGCGGGGAATATAAATGAGCAGTTCTTC